This passage covers 6 T cell receptor beta chains from one sample sequenced in a study of blood T cell repertoires in COVID-19. TCRdb keeps only in-frame clones here, not all; method: immunoSEQ multiplex PCR. The table includes approximately 220,000 clones, roughly four fifths detected once. Sequencing input: PBMCs or T cells enriched from blood (not recorded which). The source of these receptors is a woman aged 45-65 years who had been exposed to COVID-19.

The rearrangement links TRBV19 to TRBJ2-2; 7 positions agree with TRBD1. J was trimmed by 1 base and V by 5 bases; bases with no gene match: 4. Germline CDR1 LNHDA, CDR2 SQIVND (reference sequence). The CDR3 loop spans 15 amino acids. The CDR3 DNA follows: TGTGCCAGTAGTCGACAGGGATTGAACACCGGGGAGCTGTTTTTT. It is translated as CASSRQGLNTGELFF.

In its sample, this clone was seen once. The V call is TRBV1, the J call TRBJ2-3; TRBD2, the table's D call, lacks a check against the DNA. TRBV1 is labeled a pseudogene. The CDR3 consists of 18 residues. The CDR3, as DNA: TGCACCAGCAGCCCACGTTTCGGTGTAGCGGGTTGCACAGATACGCAGTATTTT. It translates to CTSSPRFGVAGCTDTQYF.

The chain couples TRBV19 to TRBJ2-2; D ambiguous. Looked up from germline, CDR1 is LNHDA and CDR2 is SQIVND (reference sequence). The CDR3 totals 14 residues. V lost 6 bases, J lost 3 bases, and 11 bases lay in between. CDR3 DNA: TGTGCCAGTAGGACCGACTCCGACACCGGGGAGCTGTTTTTT. Translation: CASRTDSDTGELFF.

V gene TRBV2 combines with J gene TRBJ1-1; D perhaps matches TRBD1 (5 bases). V was trimmed by 2 bases and J by 0 bases, leaving 7 bases between them. CDR3 length: 14 residues. Per the germline V gene, CDR1 is SNHLY and CDR2 is FYNNEI. This CDR3 reads CASSEQTVNTEAFF. DNA of the CDR3: TGTGCCAGCAGTGAACAGACAGTGAACACTGAAGCTTTCTTT.

The chain has TRBV7-2 and TRBJ2-5; TRBD2 matches at 11 bases. With V trimmed by 3 bases and J by 4 bases, 4 bases remained unmatched. The CDR3 is 15 amino acids. CDR1 SGHTA and CDR2 FQGNSA come from the germline V gene. CDR3 nucleotide sequence: TGTGCCAGCAGCTTGGGACTAGCGGTACTAGAGACCCAGTACTTC. Protein: CASSLGLAVLETQYF.

This clone has only a few counts. The chain combines TRBV9 with TRBJ1-2; no definite D call. V was clipped by 7 bases and J by 0 bases, with 13 bases between them. CDR1 and CDR2 from the germline V gene are SGDLS and YYNGEE. The CDR3 has 14 residues. DNA for the CDR3: TGTGCCAGCGGATACAGTCCTTCTAACTATGGCTACACCTTC. Protein sequence: CASGYSPSNYGYTF.